This TCR beta chain was retrieved from a study of OX40 agonist ivuxolimab in advanced cancers. Study details: A mean age of around 60 years, range roughly 20 to 85, was recorded, and approximately 85% were male.

Assay used: immunoSEQ multiplex PCR; TCRdb lists only in-frame clones, some missing. The sample has more than 65,000 clones, roughly 94% seen once. Study-wide points: At 0.1 to 3.0 mg/kg, CD4+ and CD8+ blood T cells expanded clonally by week 6.

As concerns this clone: Its cognate antigen is unknown.

V was clipped by 0 bases and J by 2 bases, with 8 bases between them. CDR1 and CDR2 from the germline V gene are GTSNPN and SVGIG (reference sequence). The CDR3 loop spans 13 amino acids. V and J are TRBV30 and TRBJ2-7; D possibly corresponds to TRBD1 (6 bases). The sample was CD4+ or CD8+ T cells sorted from blood, taken in a trial of the OX40 agonist ivuxolimab. The receptor comes from an adult with an advanced solid tumor such as melanoma, head and neck, liver or kidney cancer. CDR3 DNA sequence: TGTGCCTGGAGTGTAGCAGGGGCCTACGAGCAGTACTTC. Translated, it gives CAWSVAGAYEQYF.